Listed below are T cell receptor beta chains from one sample, sequenced in a study of beta chain features in type 1 diabetes. Assay: immunoSEQ multiplex PCR; the TCRdb copy retains only in-frame clones and omits some. The data contain 150,000 to 200,000 clones, 9% to 10% of them seen just once; the ten biggest clones take up about 0.65%. Material: central memory CD4+ T cells from blood. These TCRs come from a woman aged 25 to 39 with type 1 diabetes. The CDR3 runs from the conserved cysteine through the conserved F or W. Fields, in order: J gene, V gene, D gene, clone size, CDR3 protein, CDR3 DNA. The D gene is left open where the match is weak. A row's size may be missing; if present it is once, few, many or a size class.

TRBJ1-5,TRBV30,TRBD1,once,CAWSTTGDPQPQHF,TGTGCCTGGAGTACTACAGGGGACCCGCAGCCCCAGCATTTT
TRBJ2-1,TRBV7-6,-,few,CASSLQEADYNEQFF,TGTGCCAGCAGCTTACAGGAAGCGGACTACAATGAGCAGTTCTTC
TRBJ2-2,TRBV5-1,TRBD1,few,CASSLMPSGQGITGELFF,TGCGCCAGCAGCTTGATGCCATCGGGACAGGGAATTACCGGGGAGCTGTTTTTT
TRBJ1-1,TRBV4-2,TRBD1,-,CASSQDPQGAHTEAFF,TGTGCCAGCAGCCAAGACCCCCAGGGGGCGCACACTGAAGCTTTCTTT
TRBJ2-3,TRBV28,-,-,CASSSLERSTDTQYF,TGTGCCAGCAGCTCCCTAGAGCGGAGCACAGATACGCAGTATTTT
TRBJ2-3,TRBV6-5,TRBD2,-,CASSYSAGALDTQYF,TGTGCCAGCAGTTACTCGGCGGGAGCGCTAGATACGCAGTATTTT
TRBJ2-7,TRBV9,-,-,CASSLDTYEQYF,TGTGCCAGCAGCCTAGACACCTACGAGCAGTACTTC
TRBJ2-6,TRBV16,-,few,CASSPRGSGANVLTF,TGTGCCAGCAGCCCCAGAGGCTCTGGGGCCAACGTCCTGACTTTC
TRBJ2-7,TRBV19,TRBD1,few,CASSRTGDEDEQYF,TGTGCCAGTAGTAGGACAGGGGATGAGGATGAGCAGTACTTC
TRBJ1-1,TRBV10-3,-,-,CAISASPRERAFF,TGTGCCATCAGTGCATCCCCAAGGGAGAGGGCTTTCTTT
TRBJ1-2,TRBV19,-,few,CASTIGPGVNYGYTF,TGTGCCAGTACAATCGGACCGGGAGTCAACTATGGCTACACCTTC
TRBJ1-1,TRBV29-1,-,few,CSVVPRVDTEAFF,TGCAGCGTTGTTCCCAGGGTCGACACTGAAGCTTTCTTT
TRBJ2-5,TRBV2,TRBD2,few,CASTGSTSGSRETQYF,TGTGCCAGCACCGGATCCACTAGCGGGAGTCGGGAGACCCAGTACTTC
TRBJ2-3,TRBV4-2,-,-,CASSQNAGMTDTQYF,TGTGCCAGCAGCCAGAACGCGGGGATGACAGATACGCAGTATTTT
TRBJ2-2,TRBV11-2,-,-,CASSLWETGELFF,TGTGCCAGCAGCTTATGGGAGACCGGGGAGCTGTTTTTT
TRBJ1-1,TRBV29-1,-,few,CSVEISMNTEAFF,TGCAGCGTGGAGATCTCTATGAACACTGAAGCTTTCTTT
TRBJ1-1,TRBV7-9,TRBD1,once,CASSLVQGGTEAFF,TGTGCCAGCAGCTTAGTCCAGGGGGGCACTGAAGCTTTCTTT
TRBJ2-3,TRBV5-4,TRBD2,-,CASSERLAVSTDTQYF,TGTGCCAGCAGCGAAAGACTAGCGGTATCAACAGATACGCAGTATTTT